This TCR beta chain derives from a study of molecular identifiers for immune sequencing clone quantification. For the study at large: RNA from 20,000 or 100,000 naive CD8 cells was split five ways in replicates, with four sequenced.

Both previously described methods and listed TCR primers were employed to make bulk TCR libraries. TCRdb reprocessed the PCR reads with MiXCR, giving one entry per CDR3 protein. This table has some 65,000 distinct CDR3 sequences, less than 20% appearing once. CDR1 is MNHEY, CDR2 SMNVEV, per germline (reference sequence). V shed 3 bases and J 6 bases; nucleotides not matched to a gene: 2. This CDR3 has 13 amino acids. This clonotype was observed at least ten times. The sequencing input was naive CD8+ T cells from blood, with Jurkat cell RNA spiked in. The subset is: FACS-sorted CD8+CD4-CCR7+CD45RA+ naive T cells. The sequence was collected from a human donor in good health. Some libraries in this study had Jurkat cell RNA spiked in. V usage is TRBV27 and J usage is TRBJ2-1, with 7 nucleotides matching TRBD1. The CDR3 bases are TGTGCCAGCAGTTTCACAGGGGTCAATGAGCAGTTCTTC. Protein: CASSFTGVNEQFF.